A single sample gave rise to the 17 T cell receptor beta chains below, sequenced in a study of cytomegalovirus exposure and HLA in healthy donors. PCR used 60 Vbeta primers and 13 Jbeta primers. Only in-frame clones appear in the TCRdb table, and some are missing; sequencing was by immunoSEQ multiplex PCR. The data contain 150,000 or so clones, approximately 84% of them singletons. Material: PBMCs. Receptors were obtained from a young man in good health and CMV-seropositive.

The chain has TRBV6-1 and TRBJ2-5; 10 bases map to TRBD2. The V segment lost 1 base and the J segment 1 base; nucleotides outside the gene matches: 6. The germline V gene encodes CDR1 MNHNS and CDR2 SASEGT. The CDR3 contains 17 residues. The DNA for the CDR3 is TGTGCCAGCAGTGAAGGAGTCCTAGCGGGAGTCCAAGAGACCCAGTACTTC. Encoded protein: CASSEGVLAGVQETQYF.

The table lists this clone with a count of one. The CDR3 DNA is TGTGCCATCAGCGCTGGACAGGGTCGGGTTAAAGAGACCCAGTACTTC. Protein: CAISAGQGRVKETQYF. This rearrangement joins TRBV10-3 to TRBJ2-5; 8 bases are shared with TRBD1. V dropped 6 bases and J dropped 3; count of bases not matched to a gene: 12. Per germline, CDR1 ENHRY and CDR2 SYGVKD. This CDR3 has 16 amino acids.

The chain recombines TRBV7-9 with TRBJ1-2; D call uncertain. Trimming cost V 4 bases and J 4 bases, with 7 bases left between them. Germline loops: CDR1 SEHNR, CDR2 FQNEAQ (reference sequence). The CDR3 loop spans 12 amino acids. CDR3 nucleotide sequence: TGTGCCAGCAGCTCGTTCGGCTATGGCTACACCTTC. Amino acid sequence: CASSSFGYGYTF.

The CDR3 sequence: CATSRDNAGEQYF. In DNA, the CDR3 is TGTGCCACCAGCAGAGATAACGCCGGCGAGCAGTACTTC. The V call is TRBV15, the J call TRBJ2-7; unclear D gene. The CDR3 consists of 13 residues. Trimming took 0 bases from V and 6 from J, leaving 9 bases between them. Per the germline V gene, CDR1 is LNHNV and CDR2 is YYDKDF (reference sequence).

V and J are TRBV11-3 and TRBJ2-4, with TRBD1 matching over 8 bases. Per the germline V gene, CDR1 is SGHNT and CDR2 is YENEEA. The length of the CDR3 is 15 residues. V was pared by 1 base and J by 9 bases, with 8 bases of the junction left unmatched. This CDR3 reads CASSLAGTGVTIQYF. CDR3 DNA sequence: TGTGCCAGCAGCTTAGCGGGGACAGGTGTAACCATTCAGTACTTC.

The chain joins TRBV7-9 to TRBJ1-1, with a possible D match to TRBD1 (6 bases). Trimming removed 2 bases from V and 3 bases from J, with 19 bases in between. Germline CDR1 is SEHNR and CDR2 is FQNEAQ (reference sequence). There are 17 residues in the CDR3. CDR3 nucleotide sequence: TGTGCCAGCAGCTTATTCGGAAACAGGGCTGGGGACACTGAAGCTTTCTTT. Amino acid sequence: CASSLFGNRAGDTEAFF.

J is TRBJ2-7 and V is TRBV21-1; the table's D gene call, TRBD1, was not cross checked with the DNA. TRBV21-1 is a pseudogene. The CDR3 has 15 amino acids. The CDR3 nucleotides read TGTGCCAGCAAACCACCTCCGGGACAGGCGTACGAGCAGTACTTC. As protein: CASKPPPGQAYEQYF.

The V and J genes are TRBV14 and TRBJ2-2, with 9 nucleotides matching TRBD1. Germline lookup yields CDR1 SGHDN and CDR2 FVKESK. CDR3 length equals 12 residues. J gave up 5 bases and V 9 bases, and 1 base lay outside the gene matches. The CDR3 coding sequence is TGTGCCAGTGGACAGGGGACCGGGGAGCTGTTTTTT. Amino acid sequence: CASGQGTGELFF.

The chain joins TRBV6-5 to TRBJ1-4; 7 nucleotides line up with TRBD1. This CDR3 region has 15 residues. V was clipped by 5 bases and J by 3 bases; unmatched bases: 6. Germline values: CDR1 MNHEY, CDR2 SVGAGI. The CDR3: CASSTRDSANEKLFF. The CDR3 DNA reads TGTGCCAGCAGTACCCGGGACAGCGCTAATGAAAAACTGTTTTTT.

This chain connects TRBV19 to TRBJ1-5; the D gene is possibly TRBD1 (5 bases). CDR3 size: 13 residues. Germline-derived CDR1 and CDR2 are LNHDA and SQIVND (reference sequence). The CDR3 loop is CATRGQSNQPQHF. The CDR3 DNA reads TGTGCGACTAGAGGACAAAGCAATCAGCCCCAGCATTTT.

The chain links TRBV7-2 to TRBJ1-6; D is ambiguous. Looked up from germline, CDR1 is SGHTA and CDR2 is FQGNSA. The CDR3 consists of 14 residues. The germline V and J ends were trimmed by 1 base and 9 bases, with 10 bases remaining between them. CDR3 amino acids: CASSLGGSGSPLHF. The DNA of the CDR3 is TGTGCCAGCAGCTTAGGAGGGTCAGGTTCACCCCTCCACTTT.

The V gene is TRBV15, the J gene TRBJ2-7; TRBD1 aligns across 7 bases. Germline trimming cut 0 bases from V and 7 bases from J; bases unmatched to any gene: 12. The CDR3 covers 16 residues. Germline CDR1 LNHNV, CDR2 YYDKDF (reference sequence). In nucleotides, the CDR3 is TGTGCCACCAGCAGAGATCTGACGGGACAGCCCTCGGAGCAGTACTTC. Protein: CATSRDLTGQPSEQYF.

V and J are TRBV7-9 and TRBJ2-1; 12 nucleotides agree with TRBD2. This CDR3 is 16 amino acids long. The germline V gene has CDR1 SEHNR and CDR2 FQNEAQ (reference sequence). J lost 7 bases, V lost 3 bases, and 7 bases had no gene match. This CDR3 is CASSFLTSGSANEQFF. In DNA, the CDR3 is TGTGCCAGCAGCTTTTTGACTAGCGGGAGCGCTAATGAGCAGTTCTTC.

V usage is TRBV19 and J usage is TRBJ1-5; D ambiguous. Germline loops: CDR1 LNHDA, CDR2 SQIVND (reference sequence). V was cut by 1 base and J by 0 bases, with 7 bases left in between. CDR3 size: 15 residues. The CDR3: CASSIGGGSNQPQHF. DNA for the CDR3: TGTGCCAGTAGTATAGGGGGAGGTAGCAATCAGCCCCAGCATTTT. Supplemented by reference TRBV19 and TRBJ1-5, the full variable domain reads DGGITQSPKYLFRKEGQNVTLSCEQNLNHDAMYWYRQDPGQGLRLIYYSQIVNDFQKGDIAEGYSVSREKKESFPLTVTSAQKNPTAFYLCASSIGGGSNQPQHFGDGTRLSIL.

By share of the sample, this clone is medium-sized (0.01 to 0.1%). For the CDR3, the DNA is TGTGCCAGCAGTCCTCTAATTGACAGCTACGAGCAGTACTTC. Protein sequence: CASSPLIDSYEQYF. The rearrangement uses TRBV28 and TRBJ2-7, with a possible D match to TRBD1 (5 bases). The germline CDR1 and CDR2 sequences are MDHEN and SYDVKM. Between the trimmed V and J ends, which lost 5 bases and 3 bases, there was a span of 14 bases. This CDR3 region has 14 residues.

This sequence joins TRBV2 and TRBJ2-3; D is undetermined. Germline CDR1 SNHLY, CDR2 FYNNEI. Between the trimmed V and J ends, which lost 2 bases and 2 bases, there was a span of 8 bases. The CDR3 is 14 amino acids. The CDR3: CASSEFPLTDTQYF. DNA for the CDR3: TGTGCCAGCAGTGAATTTCCTCTCACAGATACGCAGTATTTT.

This clone was observed many times. The chain has TRBV5-4 and TRBJ2-7; 12 bases are a match to TRBD2. Germline trimming cut 5 bases from V and 5 bases from J; bases unmatched to any gene: 5. CDR1 and CDR2 from the germline V gene are SGHNT and YYREEE (reference sequence). The CDR3 is 14 residues long. CDR3 bases: TGTGCCAGCAGAAAGGGACTAGCGGGTGACGAGCAGTACTTC. Its protein product is CASRKGLAGDEQYF.